The 2 T cell receptor beta chains in this list originate from one sample, sequenced in a study of response to subunit inactivated influenza vaccine (dated by TCRdb to between 2018 and 2020). Libraries were built with RT-PCR. The instrument was an Illumina HiSeq 2500. TCRdb reworked the public reads: Q25 trimming with fastp, MiXCR clone assembly, productive beta chains retained. Rows are unified per CDR3 protein, each entry keeping the most common DNA and genes. The sample table shows over 400,000 distinct CDR3 sequences, and approximately 13% are seen once. The ten largest clonotypes hold roughly 14% of the sample. What this sample's time point label stands for: around 45 days after influenza vaccine administration. Sample: PBMCs from blood, taken roughly 6 weeks after vaccination. The receptors originated from a man aged 50 or older who received an inactivated influenza vaccine. Donor details come from another sample of the same person, matched by shared clones.

The chain employs TRBV20-1 and TRBJ1-5; D not certain. Trimming left V 3 bases short and J 2 bases short, with 17 bases between. The CDR3 length is 16 residues. CDR1 is DFQATT and CDR2 is SNEGSKA in the germline V gene (reference sequence). The CDR3 DNA follows: TGCAGTGCTAGGGAATATGGAGGTTCGGGCAATCAGCCCCAGCATTTT. Its protein is CSAREYGGSGNQPQHF.

This clonotype was seen only a few times. The chain recombines TRBV24-1 with TRBJ2-7, with a tentative D call TRBD1 (5 bases). V dropped 4 bases and J dropped 7 bases, with 10 bases sitting between them. Germline V gene sequence: CDR1 KGHDR, CDR2 SFDVKD. The CDR3 covers 12 residues. CDR3 amino acids: CATSETGWEQYF. In DNA, the CDR3 is TGTGCCACCAGTGAAACAGGTTGGGAGCAGTACTTC.